This T cell receptor (beta chain) derives from a study of blood T cells in healthy people across ages. Germline values: CDR1 LGHNA, CDR2 YSLEER. CDR3 length equals 16 residues. J was trimmed by 7 bases and V by 0 bases; bases with no gene match: 9. Only a few counts were recorded for this clonotype. PCR was performed a second time for roughly 7 to 11 cycles using a sample-barcoded 5' primer and a J-beta primer mix. Each CDR3 protein gets one entry after TCRdb re-called the 5' RACE reads with MiXCR. The sample includes around 1,500,000 distinct CDR3 sequences, 28% of them seen just once. The chain uses TRBV4-3 and TRBJ2-1; 7 nucleotides align to TRBD2. This sequence originates from a woman younger than 45 in good health. The sample consisted of blood. CDR3 protein: CASSQDRRISGNEQFF. The CDR3, as DNA: TGCGCCAGCAGCCAAGATAGGAGAATTAGCGGGAATGAGCAGTTCTTC.